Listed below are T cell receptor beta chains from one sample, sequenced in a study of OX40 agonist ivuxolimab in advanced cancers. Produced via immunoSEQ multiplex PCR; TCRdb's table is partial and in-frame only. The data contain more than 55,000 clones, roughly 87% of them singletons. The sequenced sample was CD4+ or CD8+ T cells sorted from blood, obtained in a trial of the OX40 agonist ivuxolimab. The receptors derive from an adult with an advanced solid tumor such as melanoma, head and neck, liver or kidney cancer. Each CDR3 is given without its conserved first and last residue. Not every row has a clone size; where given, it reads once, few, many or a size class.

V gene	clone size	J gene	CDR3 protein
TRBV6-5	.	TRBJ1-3	ASSPRKDGGNTIY
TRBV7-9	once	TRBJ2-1	ASSRIRGFYNEQF
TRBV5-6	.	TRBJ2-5	ASSLEGTETQY
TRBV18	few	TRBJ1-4	ASSPRQGVGVEKLF
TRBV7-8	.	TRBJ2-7	ASSLQGGNGEQY
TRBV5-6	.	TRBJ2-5	ASSLRLAGGLQETQY
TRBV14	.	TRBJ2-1	ASSQRYGTGTYNEQF
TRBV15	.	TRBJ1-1	ATRESRMNTEAF
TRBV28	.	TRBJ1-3	ASSGTPFHTIY
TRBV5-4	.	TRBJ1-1	ASSLGGSQRGTEAF
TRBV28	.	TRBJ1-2	ASSLRGGYT
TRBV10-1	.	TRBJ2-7	ASRPTETSYEQY
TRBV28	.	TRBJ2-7	ASSPPKGQISYEQY
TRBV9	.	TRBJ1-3	ASSVGGPGNTIY
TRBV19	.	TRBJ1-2	ASSTIPNYGYT
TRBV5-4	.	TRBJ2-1	ASSLGTPYNEQF
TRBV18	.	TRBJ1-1	ASSLGQGALTEAF
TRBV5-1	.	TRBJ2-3	ASSPGLAGGATDTQY
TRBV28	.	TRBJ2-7	ASRRSGITYEQY
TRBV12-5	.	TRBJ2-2	ASGLDPSDTGELF
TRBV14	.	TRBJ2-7	ASSRGGAIYEQY
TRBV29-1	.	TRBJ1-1	SSHGQGAVGGNTEAF
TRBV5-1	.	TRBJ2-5	ASSRDRGETQY
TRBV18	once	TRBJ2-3	ASSRRGQGGTDTQY
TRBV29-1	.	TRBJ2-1	SAEVRTSGFLNEQF
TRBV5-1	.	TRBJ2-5	ASSQGILQETQY
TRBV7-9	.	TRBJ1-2	ARWDRGQEGYT
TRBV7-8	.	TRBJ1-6	ASSLTGGHSPLH
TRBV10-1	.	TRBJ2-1	ASSDAGTGGLNEQF
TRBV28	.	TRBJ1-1	ASLRRGWAEAF
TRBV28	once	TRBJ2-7	ASSPPQGDEQY
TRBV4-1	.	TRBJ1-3	ASSQLYTSSGNTIY
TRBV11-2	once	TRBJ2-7	ASSRRMDNEQY
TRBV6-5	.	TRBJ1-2	ASSRTGGLGYT
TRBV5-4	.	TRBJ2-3	ASSDVSTDTQY
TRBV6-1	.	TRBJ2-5	ASSVSGGQYQETQY
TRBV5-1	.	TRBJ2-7	ASSFGTGMTLYEQY
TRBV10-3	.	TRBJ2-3	AGGTSGSGSTDTQY
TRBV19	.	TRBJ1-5	ASSIGQTSNQPQH
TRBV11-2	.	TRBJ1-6	ASSTRDGVLPLH
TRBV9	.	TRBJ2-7	ASSADRFSYEQY
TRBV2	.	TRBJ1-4	ASIPGQVGEKLF
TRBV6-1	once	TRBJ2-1	ASSPLAGIYNEQF
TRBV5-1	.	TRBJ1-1	ASSWRGDSMNTEAF
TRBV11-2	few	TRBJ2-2	ASTAWGVGGELF
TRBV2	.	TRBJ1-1	ASSGEGGTEAF